These 9 T cell receptor beta chains came from one sample sequenced in a study of shared clonotypes between healthy human individuals. Profiled with immunoSEQ multiplex PCR; TCRdb holds only in-frame clones, not every one. The repertoire consists of millions of clones, with around 95% occurring once and the leading ten covering 0.13%. The specimen sequenced was naive CD4+ T cells sorted from blood. Specified subset: CD45RA+ positively selected. All receptors come from a man in his late teens or twenties in good health.

This chain connects TRBV27 to TRBJ1-2, with D unclear. The V and J ends lost 10 bases and 1 base respectively, with 19 bases between them. The length of the CDR3 is 15 residues. Germline assignment: CDR1 MNHEY and CDR2 SMNVEV (reference sequence). The CDR3 loop is CATQSPADDNYGYTF. As DNA, the CDR3 is TGTGCCACCCAATCTCCGGCAGACGATAACTATGGCTACACCTTC.

This clone was counted only a few times. V is TRBV19 and J is TRBJ1-3; D remains ambiguous. CDR3 length equals 13 residues. Germline loops: CDR1 LNHDA, CDR2 SQIVND (reference sequence). The ends were cut back, 7 bases at V and 4 bases at J, with 11 bases in the middle. The DNA for the CDR3 is TGTGCCAGTAAGAATCAGGCGGGAAACACCATATATTTT. Its protein product is CASKNQAGNTIYF.

The chain joins TRBV6-5 to TRBJ2-7; perhaps TRBD1 as D (7 bases). The CDR3 runs 14 residues. V was shortened by 5 bases and J by 3 bases, with 14 bases between the two germline ends. Germline V CDR1 and CDR2: MNHEY, SVGAGI. CDR3 region: CASSRPQGGYEQYF. CDR3 DNA: TGTGCCAGCAGTCGACCCCAGGGGGGCTACGAGCAGTACTTC.

In this sample, this clone turned up once. This chain joins TRBV5-4 and TRBJ2-5; 9 bases match TRBD1. CDR1 is SGHNT and CDR2 is YYREEE in the germline V gene (reference sequence). The CDR3 contains 16 residues. V dropped 4 bases and J dropped 5; count of bases not matched to a gene: 12. Here the CDR3 reads CASSRTGTGILETQYF. DNA for the CDR3: TGTGCCAGCAGCCGTACTGGGACAGGGATTCTCGAGACCCAGTACTTC.

This rearrangement joins TRBV7-2 to TRBJ1-1; D not resolved. This CDR3 has 14 residues. V dropped 5 bases and J dropped 1 base, with 11 bases sitting between them. Germline V lookup: CDR1 SGHTA, CDR2 FQGNSA. DNA of the CDR3: TGTGCCAGCAGCCCATCTCGTGCGAACACTGAAGCTTTCTTT. It specifies CASSPSRANTEAFF. The entire variable domain, with the rest obtained from reference TRBV7-2 and TRBJ1-1, is as follows: GAGVSQSPSNKVTEKGKDVELRCDPISGHTALYWYRQSLGQGLEFLIYFQGNSAPDKSGLPSDRFSAERTGGSVSTLTIQRTQQEDSAVYLCASSPSRANTEAFFGQGTRLTVV.

The chain employs TRBV2 and TRBJ1-1, with D hard to call. Per germline, CDR1 SNHLY and CDR2 FYNNEI. V gave up 1 base and J gave up 1 base, with 16 bases separating them. The CDR3 consists of 17 residues. CDR3 protein: CASSEVGDFGPNTEAFF. DNA of the CDR3: TGTGCCAGCAGTGAAGTTGGGGATTTCGGGCCGAACACTGAAGCTTTCTTT.

The chain has TRBV25-1 and TRBJ2-1, with D perhaps TRBD2 (5 bases). Germline CDR1 is MGHDK and CDR2 is SYGVNS. The CDR3 has 13 residues. Trimming shortened V by 3 bases and J by 7 bases, and 10 bases separated the two germline ends. Here the CDR3 DNA reads TGTGCCAGCAGTGAGAGTACTAGGAATGAGCAGTTCTTC. Encoded protein: CASSESTRNEQFF.

The J gene is TRBJ1-5, the V gene TRBV19, with TRBD1 matching 7 bases. Germline V gives CDR1 LNHDA, CDR2 SQIVND (reference sequence). The CDR3 is made up of 15 amino acids. V dropped 5 bases and J dropped 6; count of bases not matched to a gene: 10. The CDR3 nucleotides are TGTGCCAGTAGTGCGACGACAGGGTTGAGTCAGCCCCAGCATTTT. It encodes CASSATTGLSQPQHF.

This chain connects TRBV5-4 to TRBJ1-2; 9 nucleotides line up with TRBD1. The germline V gene has CDR1 SGHNT and CDR2 YYREEE (reference sequence). There are 15 residues in the CDR3. V trimming: 4 bases; J trimming: 6 bases; junction bases outside the gene matches: 10. CDR3 DNA sequence: TGTGCCAGCAGCGCTCGGGACAGGGTTGGGGATGGCTACACCTTC. It encodes CASSARDRVGDGYTF.